This entry concerns a single TCR beta chain. The data originate from a study of blood T cell repertoires in COVID-19. Whole-study context: The United States, Italy and Spain were the sources of the acute and convalescent COVID-19 samples. Nucleic acid was either cDNA or gDNA, and it came from T cells, B-cell-depleted T cells, or PBMCs.

Trimming removed 0 bases from V and 7 bases from J; junction bases left unmatched: 9. CDR1 is GTSNPN and CDR2 is SVGIG in the germline V gene (reference sequence). This CDR3 contains 15 residues. Original processing methods: Estimation of nucleated cell counts was performed using reference gene primer amplification. Libraries were prepared by immunoSEQ multiplex PCR; TCRdb keeps only in-frame clonotypes and omits some of them. V and J calls and clone size follow that table, whereas D and trimming were derived from the DNA. The repertoire holds roughly 250,000 clones, with more than 75% as singletons.

V is TRBV30 and J is TRBJ2-1, with TRBD2 matching over 7 bases. Sequenced input: peripheral blood. The sequence derives from a woman aged 40 to 50 who had recovered from COVID-19. The CDR3 DNA reads as TGTGCCTGGAGTGTTGGTAGCGGGCTGACAAATGAGCAGTTCTTC. This translates into CAWSVGSGLTNEQFF.